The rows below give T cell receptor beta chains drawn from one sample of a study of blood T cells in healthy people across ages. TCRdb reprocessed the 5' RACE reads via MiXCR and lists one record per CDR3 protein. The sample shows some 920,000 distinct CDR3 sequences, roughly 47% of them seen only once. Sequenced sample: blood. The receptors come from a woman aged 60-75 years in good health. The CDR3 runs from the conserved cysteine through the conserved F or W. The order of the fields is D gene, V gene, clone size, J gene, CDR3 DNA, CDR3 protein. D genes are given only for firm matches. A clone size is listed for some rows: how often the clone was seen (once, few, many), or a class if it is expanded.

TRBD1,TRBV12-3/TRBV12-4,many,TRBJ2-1,TGTGCCAGCAGGCCCCTGGGGTCGACAGGGCGGCAGTTCTTC,CASRPLGSTGRQFF
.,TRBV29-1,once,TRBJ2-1,TGCAGCGTTGAGGCAAGCAGACGTTACAATGAGCAGTTCTTC,CSVEASRRYNEQFF
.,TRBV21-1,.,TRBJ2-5,TGTGCCAGCAGCCCTTTATGGGAGGCCTACAATGAGCAGTACTTC,CASSPLWEAYNEQYF
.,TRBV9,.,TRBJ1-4,TGTGCCAGCAGCGTTCGGGGAGGGGTTAGTGAAAAACTGTTTTTT,CASSVRGGVSEKLFF
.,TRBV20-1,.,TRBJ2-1,TGCAGTGCCACCTCCCAACAGGGGGCTTTAATAGCGGGAGAGGTACATGAGCAGTTCTTC,CSATSQQGALIAGEVHEQFF
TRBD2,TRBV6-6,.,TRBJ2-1,TGTGCCAGCACTCAAAGGTTTAGCGGGAGGTTGAATGAGCAGTTCTTC,CASTQRFSGRLNEQFF
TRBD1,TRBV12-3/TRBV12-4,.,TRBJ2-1,TGTGCCAGCAGTTTACAGGACAGGGTCAATGAGCAGTTCTTC,CASSLQDRVNEQFF
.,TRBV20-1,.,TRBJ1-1,TGCAGTGTCCCCAACTGGGAGAAAGGGACCACTGAAGCTTTCTTT,CSVPNWEKGTTEAFF
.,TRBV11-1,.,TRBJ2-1,TGTGCCAGCAGCTTAGGTGGCTTTTGGACCTACAATGAGCAGTTCTTC,CASSLGGFWTYNEQFF
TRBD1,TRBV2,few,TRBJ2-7,TGTGCCAGCAGACACACGGGACAGGGGGCCTACGAGCAGTACTTC,CASRHTGQGAYEQYF
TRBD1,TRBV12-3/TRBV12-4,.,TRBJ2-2,TGTGCCAGTAGTGTCAGGGGGCTCGGGGAGCTGTTTTTT,CASSVRGLGELFF
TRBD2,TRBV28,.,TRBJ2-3,TGTGCCAGCAGTTTGAGGGGACTAGGGCACACAGATACGCAGTATTTT,CASSLRGLGHTDTQYF
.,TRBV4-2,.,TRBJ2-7,TGTGCCAGCAGCCAAGAAAGAGAATCTTCCTACGAGCAGTACTTC,CASSQERESSYEQYF
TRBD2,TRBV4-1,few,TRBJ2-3,TGCGCCAGCAACAAACTGACTAGCGGGATTAGCACAGATACGCAGTATTTT,CASNKLTSGISTDTQYF
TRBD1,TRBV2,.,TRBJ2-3,TGTGCCAGCACCGAGGACAGGGGCCCAGATACGCAGTATTTT,CASTEDRGPDTQYF
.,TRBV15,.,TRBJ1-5,TGTGCCACCAGCATAAGAGGTACGGGGAATCAGCCCCAGCATTTT,CATSIRGTGNQPQHF
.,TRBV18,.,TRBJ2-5,TGTGCCAGCTCACGGGCTGGGACTTCGGAGACCCAGTACTTC,CASSRAGTSETQYF
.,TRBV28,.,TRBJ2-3,TGTGCCAGCAGTTTGGTTAGGACTCGCGGAGATACGCAGTATTTT,CASSLVRTRGDTQYF
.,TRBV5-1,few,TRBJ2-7,TGCGCCAGCAGCTTCCGTGGGCTGGGGACCTACGAGCAGTACTTC,CASSFRGLGTYEQYF
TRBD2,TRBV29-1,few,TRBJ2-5,TGCAGCGTCAGGACTAGCGGTCAAGAGACCCAGTACTTC,CSVRTSGQETQYF
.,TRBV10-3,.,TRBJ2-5,TGTGCCACCCAGGACAGACAAGAAGAGACCCAGTACTTC,CATQDRQEETQYF
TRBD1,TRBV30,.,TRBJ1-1,TGTGCCTGGAGTCCTAAGGACAGGTGGTGGACTGAAGCTTTCTTT,CAWSPKDRWWTEAFF
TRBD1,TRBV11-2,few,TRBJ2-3,TGTGCCAGCAGCTTTGACAGGGGAGCAGATACGCAGTATTTT,CASSFDRGADTQYF
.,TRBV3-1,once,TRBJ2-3,TGTGCCAGCAGCCAAGACGGCGGCTCTAGCACAGATACGCAGTATTTT,CASSQDGGSSTDTQYF
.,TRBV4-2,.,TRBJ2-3,TGTGCCAGCAGCCAAGATAATGGGGATACGCAGTATTTT,CASSQDNGDTQYF
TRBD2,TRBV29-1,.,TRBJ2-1,TGCAGCACCGGACTAGCGGGTCGCTACAATGAGCAGTTCTTC,CSTGLAGRYNEQFF
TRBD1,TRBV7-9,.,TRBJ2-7,TGTGCCAGCAGCTCCACCCGGCTTATCGACAGGGACCATCCCGCCTACGAGCAGTACTTC,CASSSTRLIDRDHPAYEQYF
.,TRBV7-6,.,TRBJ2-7,TGTGCCAGCAGCTTAGCCCCCGCAGCGACCTCCTACGAGCAGTACTTC,CASSLAPAATSYEQYF
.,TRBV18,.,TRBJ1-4,TGTGCCAGCTCACCAAACCAGGGGGAAAAACTGTTTTTT,CASSPNQGEKLFF
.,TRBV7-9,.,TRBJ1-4,TGTGCCAGCAGCTTAGGGACAGTAGCAACTAATGAAAAACTGTTTTTT,CASSLGTVATNEKLFF
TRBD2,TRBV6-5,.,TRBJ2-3,TGTGCCAGCAAGTCTCGACTAGCGGGACGACTTTCCACAGATACGCAGTATTTT,CASKSRLAGRLSTDTQYF
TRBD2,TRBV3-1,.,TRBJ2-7,TGTGCCAGCAGCCAGGATCTAGCGGCCCCCTACGAGCAGTACTTC,CASSQDLAAPYEQYF
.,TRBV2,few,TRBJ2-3,TGTGCCAGCAAGGAGGGCACAGATACGCAGTATTTT,CASKEGTDTQYF
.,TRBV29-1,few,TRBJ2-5,TGCAGCTTGACCGACCAAGAGACCCAGTACTTC,CSLTDQETQYF